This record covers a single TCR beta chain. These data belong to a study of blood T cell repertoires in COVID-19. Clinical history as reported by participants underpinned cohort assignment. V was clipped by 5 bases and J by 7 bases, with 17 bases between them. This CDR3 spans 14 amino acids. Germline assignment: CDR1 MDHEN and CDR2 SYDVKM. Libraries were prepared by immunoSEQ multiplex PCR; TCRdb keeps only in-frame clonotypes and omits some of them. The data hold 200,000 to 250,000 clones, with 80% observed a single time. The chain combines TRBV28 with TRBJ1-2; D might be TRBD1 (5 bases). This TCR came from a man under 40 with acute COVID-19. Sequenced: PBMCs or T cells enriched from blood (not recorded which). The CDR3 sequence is CASSPRRGMGGYTF. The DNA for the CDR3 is TGTGCCAGCAGTCCAAGGCGGGGGATGGGTGGCTACACCTTC.